This TCR beta chain was sequenced in a study of Graves' ophthalmopathy and Graves' hyperthyroidism. Amplification from RNA transcripts yielded the TCR beta CDR3 regions. The first round was an RT-PCR with HTBI primers, and the second round was a multiplex PCR. MiXCR was run by TCRdb on the multiplex PCR reads, yielding one entry per CDR3 protein. The repertoire has hundreds of thousands of distinct CDR3 sequences, around 20% of them found once; the top ten carry approximately 3%. For this clonotype: A much larger clonotype is one base distant, so this may be a read error. Without the conserved terminal phenylalanine or tryptophan, this CDR3 likely stems from a read error.

There are 13 residues in the CDR3. V was trimmed by 7 bases and J by 0 bases, leaving 12 bases between them. CDR1 is SQVTM and CDR2 is ANQGSEA in the germline V gene. Specimen: peripheral blood. The clonotype was recovered from a woman between 18 and 29 years old with stable Graves' hyperthyroidism. The chain has TRBV29-1 and TRBJ1-1; D might be TRBD1 (5 bases). CDR3 sequence (DNA): TGCAGCGGGGGTGTGGGGCTGAACACTGAAGCTTTCCTT. It specifies CSGGVGLNTEAFL.